The clone carrying this T cell receptor beta chain appeared a single time. Authors' processing steps: Estimated nucleated cell counts came from reference gene primer amplification. TCRdb keeps only in-frame clones here, not all; method: immunoSEQ multiplex PCR. V and J calls and clone size are those listed in that table; D and trimming were worked out from the DNA. The sample holds approximately 230,000 clones; around 88% are singletons and the top ten take roughly 6%. The record originates from a study of blood T cell repertoires in COVID-19. Study context: Samples of COVID-19 (acute and convalescent) were obtained from the United States, Italy and Spain. Nucleic acid was either cDNA or gDNA, and it came from T cells, B-cell-depleted T cells, or PBMCs.

This CDR3 has 15 residues. The V and J ends lost 0 bases and 5 bases, in that order; junction bases with no gene match: 3. CDR1 MNHNY and CDR2 SVGAGI come from the germline V gene (reference sequence). Seattle's cohort entered during active infection and was followed longitudinally. The sequenced material came from peripheral blood. This receptor was obtained from a woman between 25 and 40 years old with COVID-19, enrolled during active disease. The chain couples TRBV6-6 to TRBJ2-2; 7 bases match TRBD2. CDR3 sequence reads: CASSYSALATGELFF. In nucleotides, the CDR3 is TGTGCCAGCAGTTACTCGGCACTAGCGACCGGGGAGCTGTTTTTT.